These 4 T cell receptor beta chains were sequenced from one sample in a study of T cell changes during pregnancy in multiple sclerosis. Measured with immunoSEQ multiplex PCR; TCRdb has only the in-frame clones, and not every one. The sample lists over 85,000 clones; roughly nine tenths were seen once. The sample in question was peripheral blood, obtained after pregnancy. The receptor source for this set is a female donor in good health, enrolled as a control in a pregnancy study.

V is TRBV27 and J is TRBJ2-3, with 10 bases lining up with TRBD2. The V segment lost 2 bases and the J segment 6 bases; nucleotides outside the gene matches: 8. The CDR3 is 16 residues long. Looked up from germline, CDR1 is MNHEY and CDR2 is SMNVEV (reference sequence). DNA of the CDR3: TGTGCCAGCAGTTTAAGAGCGGGGGGGCCATTGGATACGCAGTATTTT. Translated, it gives CASSLRAGGPLDTQYF.

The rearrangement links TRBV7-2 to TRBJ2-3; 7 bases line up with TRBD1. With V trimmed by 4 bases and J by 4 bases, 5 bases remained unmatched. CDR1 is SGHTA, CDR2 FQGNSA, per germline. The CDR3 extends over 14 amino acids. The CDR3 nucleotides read TGTGCCAGCAGCTCCCAGGGGGTCGCAGATACGCAGTATTTT. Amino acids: CASSSQGVADTQYF.

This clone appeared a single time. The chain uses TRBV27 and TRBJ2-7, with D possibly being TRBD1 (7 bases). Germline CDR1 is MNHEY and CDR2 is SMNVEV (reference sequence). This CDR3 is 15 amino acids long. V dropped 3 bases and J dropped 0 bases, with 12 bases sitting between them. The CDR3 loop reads CASSFRGVYSYEQYF. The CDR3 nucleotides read TGTGCCAGCAGTTTCAGGGGGGTGTACTCCTACGAGCAGTACTTC.

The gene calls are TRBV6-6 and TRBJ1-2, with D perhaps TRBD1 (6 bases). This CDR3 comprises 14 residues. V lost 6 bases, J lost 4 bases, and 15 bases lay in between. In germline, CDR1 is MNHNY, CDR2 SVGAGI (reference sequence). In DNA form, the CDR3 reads TGTGCCAGCAGCGCCACAGGGCACCTCTATGGCTACACCTTC. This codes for CASSATGHLYGYTF.